These T cell receptor beta chains were read from a single sample in a study of blood T cell repertoires in COVID-19. Sequencing used immunoSEQ multiplex PCR; TCRdb keeps in-frame clones, though not all of them. The sample lists some 83,000 clones, almost 85% seen once, with 11% in the top ten. Sequencing was performed on peripheral blood. These receptors all stem from a man between 45 and 60 years old with acute or convalescent COVID-19. Each CDR3 is given with its conserved first and last residue. The D gene is left open where the match is weak. Only part of the rows carry a size: once, few, many, or a class if the clone is expanded.

TRBJ2-1 . TRBD1 TRBV19 TGTGCCAGTAGTATGTCAGGGGGCGCTTATGAGCAGTTCTTC CASSMSGGAYEQFF
TRBJ1-1 once . TRBV6-5 TGTGCCAGCAGGCCCCTCGGGTTCGCTGAAGCTTTCTTT CASRPLGFAEAFF
TRBJ1-5 . TRBD1 TRBV19 TGTGCCAGTAGTATATTGGGACAGAAGAGCAATCAGCCCCAGCATTTT CASSILGQKSNQPQHF
TRBJ2-1 . TRBD2 TRBV9 TGTGCCAGCAGCCCAGACCCAGCGGGAGACAATGAGCAGTTCTTC CASSPDPAGDNEQFF
TRBJ2-7 . . TRBV6-5 TGTGCCAGCAGTACCCTAGAGCCTTTCGACGAGCAGTACTTC CASSTLEPFDEQYF
TRBJ1-3 few . TRBV6-5 TGTGCCACCACCTTTCGTCAGGGTCCTGGAAACACCATATATTTT CATTFRQGPGNTIYF
TRBJ2-7 . TRBD1 TRBV4-2 TGTGCCAGCAGCCAAGACCGTGGGACAGAGGGCTACGAGCAGTACTTC CASSQDRGTEGYEQYF
TRBJ1-6 few . TRBV11-2 TGTGCCAGCAGCTTAGAGGAGGACAGAAATTCACCCCTCCACTTT CASSLEEDRNSPLHF
TRBJ1-5 . TRBD1 TRBV28 TGTGCCAGCAGTTTAGGAGGGACAGTTCTTATACGCAATCAGCCCCAGCATTTT CASSLGGTVLIRNQPQHF
TRBJ1-5 . . TRBV19 TGTGCCAGTAGTATAGGGGGGGTCGGTCAGCCCCAGCATTTT CASSIGGVGQPQHF
TRBJ1-5 . . TRBV4-3 TGCGCCAGCAGCCAACAGGTTGGAGGATATAGCAATCAGCCCCAGCATTTT CASSQQVGGYSNQPQHF
TRBJ1-1 . . TRBV5-5 TGTGCCAGCAGCTTGGGCCCCCATGAGGACACTGAAGCTTTCTTT CASSLGPHEDTEAFF
TRBJ1-3 . . TRBV5-4 TGTGCCAGCAGCTTGGCAGGTGCTGGAAACACCATATATTTT CASSLAGAGNTIYF
TRBJ2-1 . . TRBV9 TGTGCCAGCAGCGTGGCCCACGGGGTGGGGTACAATGAGCAGTTCTTC CASSVAHGVGYNEQFF
TRBJ1-2 once TRBD1 TRBV19 TGTGCCAGTAGTATACTGGCAGGGGGGCAGGTTGGCCACACCTTC CASSILAGGQVGHTF
TRBJ1-2 . . TRBV12-3/TRBV12-4 TGTGCCAGCAATTCGGGGTATGGCTACACCTTC CASNSGYGYTF
TRBJ2-5 . TRBD1 TRBV2 TGTGCCAGCATCTGGACAGGGCTAGAGACCCAGTACTTC CASIWTGLETQYF
TRBJ2-2 . TRBD1 TRBV7-2 TGTGCCAGCAGCCCGTTGGACAGGCGGCACACCGGGGAGCTGTTTTTT CASSPLDRRHTGELFF
TRBJ1-2 . . TRBV7-9 TGTGCCAGCAGCTTAGACCGGCGGAGCTATGGCTACACCTTC CASSLDRRSYGYTF
TRBJ1-5 few . TRBV18 TGTGCCAGCTCACCAATCCAGAGGGATGCTTATAGCAATCAGCCCCAGCATTTT CASSPIQRDAYSNQPQHF
TRBJ1-1 . . TRBV15 TGTGCCACCAGCAGGAGGGACTTAGAGAACACTGAAGCTTTCTTT CATSRRDLENTEAFF
TRBJ2-1 . . TRBV7-2 TGTGCCAGCAGCCTTCGCCAGGGGAGAGGTGAGCAGTTCTTC CASSLRQGRGEQFF
TRBJ2-3 . TRBD2 TRBV6-2/TRBV6-3 TGTGCCAGCAGTTACTCGGGACTAGCGGGGGACCCTGGGAATACGCAGTATTTT CASSYSGLAGDPGNTQYF
TRBJ1-2 . TRBD1 TRBV7-2 TGTGCCAGCAGCTCTAGCACCGGGACAGGCTTTGGCTACACCTTC CASSSSTGTGFGYTF
TRBJ2-1 . TRBD2 TRBV12-3/TRBV12-4 TGTGCCAGCAGTCCGAGTGGGGGGAGGGAGCAGCTCTTC CASSPSGGREQLF
TRBJ2-4 . TRBD2 TRBV19 TGTGCCAGTAGTATGGGACTAAATTCAAACATTCAGTACTTC CASSMGLNSNIQYF
TRBJ1-2 . . TRBV18 TGTGCCAGCTCACCGGGCCTGCCTAACTATGGCTACACCTTC CASSPGLPNYGYTF
TRBJ2-3 . TRBD1 TRBV4-2 TGTGCCAGCAGCCAAGGAGGGACAGGGGGCACAGATACGCAGTATTTT CASSQGGTGGTDTQYF
TRBJ2-1 . TRBD1 TRBV18 TGTGCCAGCTCACCCCCTGGACAGGACAATGAGCAGTTCTTC CASSPPGQDNEQFF
TRBJ2-3 . . TRBV4-2 TGTGCCAGCAGCCAAGCAAACAGGGCGAGCACAGATACGCAGTATTTT CASSQANRASTDTQYF
TRBJ2-7 . TRBD2 TRBV18 TGTGCCAGCTCACCACTAATGACTAGCGGAAGCTCCTACGAGCAGTACTTC CASSPLMTSGSSYEQYF
TRBJ1-6 . . TRBV9 TGTGCCAGCAGCGTAGAAGGGAGTCCCCAATATAATTCACCCCTCCACTTT CASSVEGSPQYNSPLHF
TRBJ2-2 . TRBD1 TRBV28 TGTGCCACCCGGACAGGGGGTCCCGGGGAGCTGTTTTTT CATRTGGPGELFF
TRBJ2-1 . TRBD2 TRBV11-1 TGTGCCAGCAGCGCCCTAGCGGGAGGGCCGAAAAATGAGCAGTTCTTC CASSALAGGPKNEQFF
TRBJ1-3 few TRBD1 TRBV5-6 TGTGCCAGCAGCCCCGTCGGACAGGCTGGAAACACCATATATTTT CASSPVGQAGNTIYF
TRBJ1-5 . . TRBV19 TGTGCCACAGATGGACAGATTAATCAGCCCCAGCATTTT CATDGQINQPQHF
TRBJ2-7 . TRBD1 TRBV19 TGTGCCAGTAGTGCAAGACAGGGGGCAGAGTACGAGCAGTACTTC CASSARQGAEYEQYF
TRBJ1-5 . . TRBV6-5 TGTGCCAGCAGTTACGGGGCGGGGAATCAGCCCCAGCATTTT CASSYGAGNQPQHF
TRBJ1-5 few . TRBV6-1 TGTGCCAGCAGTGAAGGCTTGCGGGCCGGGCGTGGCAATCAGCCCCAGCATTTT CASSEGLRAGRGNQPQHF
TRBJ2-2 . . TRBV6-5 TGTGCCAGCAGATCCCACAGGGACACCGGGGAGCTGTTTTTT CASRSHRDTGELFF